These 24 T cell receptor beta chains came from one sample sequenced in a study of blood T cell repertoires in COVID-19. Repertoires were generated with immunoSEQ multiplex PCR, while TCRdb's copy carries only in-frame clones and drops some. The table records roughly 400,000 clones, about 83% of them present only once. Sequencing used PBMCs or T cells enriched from blood (not recorded which). These receptors were taken from a woman aged 50 to 65 who had recovered from COVID-19.

This rearrangement joins TRBV7-6 to TRBJ2-3, with D maybe TRBD2 (7 bases). CDR1 is SGHVS and CDR2 is FNYEAQ in the germline V gene. V was clipped by 5 bases and J by 4 bases, with 16 bases between them. The CDR3 contains 15 residues. The CDR3 spells CASSPGGPRADTQYF. CDR3 DNA sequence: TGTGCCAGCAGCCCCGGGGGGCCAAGGGCAGATACGCAGTATTTT.

The chain is built from TRBV27 and TRBJ1-2; D is undetermined. Germline CDR1 is MNHEY and CDR2 is SMNVEV (reference sequence). The CDR3 is 13 amino acids. Trimming took 0 bases from V and 3 from J, leaving 5 bases between them. The CDR3 region is CASSLSADYGYTF. The CDR3 coding sequence is TGTGCCAGCAGTTTATCGGCTGACTATGGCTACACCTTC.

This rearrangement joins TRBV19 to TRBJ1-5, with a possible D match to TRBD1 (5 bases). The CDR3 is 18 amino acids. V gave up 7 bases and J gave up 0 bases, with 22 bases separating them. The germline CDR1 and CDR2 sequences are LNHDA and SQIVND (reference sequence). The CDR3 protein is CASTRRPRGSDSNQPQHF. CDR3 coding DNA: TGTGCCAGTACCAGACGCCCCCGGGGGTCCGATAGCAATCAGCCCCAGCATTTT.

On this clone itself: The same CDR3 can be traced to other DNA sequences in this sample. V is TRBV6-1 and J is TRBJ1-6; weak D call: TRBD1 (6 bases). The CDR3 runs 13 residues. With 1 base removed from V and 10 bases from J, the gap between germline ends came to 8 bases. Germline CDR1 reads MNHNS; CDR2 reads SASEGT. The CDR3: CASSEDRDSPLHF. The CDR3 coding sequence is TGTGCCAGCAGTGAAGACAGGGACTCACCCCTCCACTTT.

The chain recombines TRBV27 with TRBJ2-7; D unresolved. V gave up 3 bases and J gave up 5 bases, with 17 bases separating them. CDR3 length: 15 amino acids. The germline V gene encodes CDR1 MNHEY and CDR2 SMNVEV (reference sequence). Written as DNA, the CDR3 is TGTGCCAGCAGTTTCATAGCTCGTATGGCGAACGAGCAGTACTTC. Translating it yields CASSFIARMANEQYF.

The V and J genes are TRBV28 and TRBJ1-3; tentatively, D is TRBD1 (6 bases). This CDR3 spans 17 amino acids. Germline CDR1 MDHEN, CDR2 SYDVKM. The V end lost 6 bases, the J end lost 4 bases, and 22 bases lay between the germline ends. In DNA form, the CDR3 reads TGTGCCAGCAGCAAGACCACTTTGGGGGCAGGAGGAAACACCATATATTTT. Residues: CASSKTTLGAGGNTIYF.

The chain has TRBV7-9 and TRBJ2-1; 8 bases fit TRBD1. In germline, CDR1 is SEHNR, CDR2 FQNEAQ (reference sequence). CDR3 length: 16 residues. J lost 0 bases, V lost 4 bases, and 5 bases had no gene match. CDR3 in DNA: TGTGCCAGCAGCTCCCAGGGGGCGGTCTCCTACAATGAGCAGTTCTTC. This translates into CASSSQGAVSYNEQFF.

The rearrangement joins TRBV25-1 to TRBJ1-1; D unresolved. Germline loops: CDR1 MGHDK, CDR2 SYGVNS. V lost 3 bases and J lost 3, with 8 bases in between. CDR3 length equals 13 residues. CDR3 nucleotides: TGTGCCAGCAGTGATACGGTATACACTGAAGCTTTCTTT. Translating it yields CASSDTVYTEAFF.

CDR3 in amino acids: CASSLERASVANVLTF. The CDR3 nucleotides are TGTGCCAGCAGCTTAGAGCGGGCCTCCGTGGCCAACGTCCTGACTTTC. The chain joins TRBV7-6 to TRBJ2-6; D perhaps matches TRBD2 (6 bases). The length of the CDR3 is 16 residues. V lost 1 base to trimming and J lost 6 bases, with 13 bases between them. Germline CDR1 and CDR2: SGHVS and FNYEAQ.

This clone showed up just once. The rearrangement uses TRBV27 and TRBJ1-1; 8 nucleotides line up with TRBD1. This CDR3 is built from 13 residues. The germline CDR1 and CDR2 sequences are MNHEY and SMNVEV (reference sequence). The V segment lost 10 bases and the J segment 1 base; nucleotides outside the gene matches: 5. The CDR3 nucleotides read TGTGCCACTACAGGGGGACCGAACACTGAAGCTTTCTTT. Its protein is CATTGGPNTEAFF.

The chain uses TRBV20-1 and TRBJ1-6, with 7 nucleotides matching TRBD1. After removal of 6 bases from V and 13 bases from J, the junction contained 12 bases not matched to a gene. This CDR3 contains 13 residues. From germline, CDR1 is DFQATT and CDR2 SNEGSKA (reference sequence). CDR3 sequence reads: CSASSPGGSPLHF. In DNA, the CDR3 is TGCAGTGCCAGTAGTCCAGGGGGGTCGCCCCTCCACTTT.

This chain connects TRBV2 to TRBJ2-7, with D possibly being TRBD1 (5 bases). The CDR3 is 11 amino acids. CDR1 is SNHLY, CDR2 FYNNEI, per germline. Trimming took 8 bases from V and 7 from J, leaving 12 bases between them. For the CDR3, the DNA is TGTGCCAGCTCGACCCCAGGGGAGCAGTACTTC. Its protein product is CASSTPGEQYF.

The genes are TRBV9 and TRBJ1-3, with D possibly TRBD1 on 5 matching bases. This CDR3 region has 17 residues. V dropped 0 bases and J dropped 3 bases, with 16 bases sitting between them. Germline V CDR1 and CDR2: SGDLS, YYNGEE. This CDR3 is CASSVATGRAHGNTIYF. The CDR3 nucleotides read TGTGCCAGCAGCGTAGCTACGGGCAGGGCCCATGGAAACACCATATATTTT.

A few counts support this clone. The gene calls are TRBV18 and TRBJ1-2, with D possibly TRBD1 on 5 matching bases. Germline V gives CDR1 KGHSH, CDR2 LQKENI. The CDR3 has 13 residues. V lost 2 bases, J lost 4 bases, and 8 bases lay in between. Here the CDR3 DNA reads TGTGCCAGCTCACCAGGGGCGGCCTATGGCTACACCTTC. Protein: CASSPGAAYGYTF.

CDR3 region: CASNQAGSYNEQFF. The CDR3 DNA follows: TGCGCCAGCAACCAAGCGGGTTCCTACAATGAGCAGTTCTTC. This sequence joins TRBV5-1 and TRBJ2-1, with TRBD2 as a possible D gene (6 bases). Trimming removed 6 bases from V and 1 base from J, with 11 bases in between. The length of the CDR3 is 14 residues. Germline V gene lookup returns CDR1 SGHRS and CDR2 YFSETQ.

The chain carries TRBV11-2 and TRBJ2-7; a possible D gene is TRBD1 (6 bases). Trimming cost V 2 bases and J 5 bases, with 10 bases left between them. This CDR3 is 13 amino acids long. CDR1 is SGHAT, CDR2 FQNNGV, per germline. This chain's CDR3 is CASSLPEGDEQYF. DNA of the CDR3: TGTGCCAGCAGCTTACCAGAGGGGGACGAGCAGTACTTC.

This chain joins TRBV19 and TRBJ1-2, with 7 bases that match TRBD1. Germline CDR1 reads LNHDA; CDR2 reads SQIVND (reference sequence). The V gene end was trimmed by 7 bases and the J gene end by 1 base; junction bases not matched to a gene: 9. The CDR3 is 15 residues long. CDR3 region: CASNVGTEINYGYTF. The CDR3 DNA reads TGTGCCAGTAATGTAGGGACAGAAATTAACTATGGCTACACCTTC.

This clone was seen only once. The chain carries TRBV2 and TRBJ1-2; 8 bases are shared with TRBD1. Germline-derived CDR1 and CDR2 are SNHLY and FYNNEI. Losses at the gene ends were 6 bases for V and 0 bases for J; bases not matched to a gene: 18. The CDR3 is made up of 19 amino acids. The CDR3 sequence is CASSSIDRGSVFSNYGYTF. As DNA, the CDR3 is TGTGCCAGCAGCTCAATAGACAGGGGATCGGTCTTTTCTAACTATGGCTACACCTTC. The full variable domain, its missing parts supplied by reference TRBV2 and TRBJ1-2, is EPEVTQTPSHQVTQMGQEVILRCVPISNHLYFYWYRQILGQKVEFLVSFYNNEISEKSEIFDDQFSVERPDGSNFTLKIRSTKLEDSAMYFCASSSIDRGSVFSNYGYTFGSGTRLTVV.

The V call is TRBV9, the J call TRBJ2-5; tentatively, D is TRBD1 (5 bases). V was trimmed by 0 bases and J by 1 base, leaving 10 bases between them. Germline V gene data show CDR1 as SGDLS and CDR2 as YYNGEE. This CDR3 contains 15 residues. The CDR3 here is CASSVGGQAQETQYF. CDR3 bases: TGTGCCAGCAGCGTAGGAGGACAAGCCCAAGAGACCCAGTACTTC.

CDR3 residues: CASSHTGKGYEQYF. The CDR3 DNA is TGTGCCAGCAGCCATACAGGGAAGGGCTACGAGCAGTACTTC. This chain links TRBV7-9 with TRBJ2-7, with D possibly being TRBD1 (6 bases). Germline loops: CDR1 SEHNR, CDR2 FQNEAQ (reference sequence). The CDR3 totals 14 residues. Trimming left V 5 bases short and J 3 bases short, with 14 bases between.

The chain has TRBV9 and TRBJ1-4; possible D gene TRBD1, 5 bases. V was trimmed by 0 bases and J by 8 bases, leaving 14 bases between them. The CDR3 extends over 15 amino acids. Germline lookup yields CDR1 SGDLS and CDR2 YYNGEE. The CDR3 coding sequence is TGTGCCAGCAGCGTAGAGGGCAGGGATGGAGAAAAACTGTTTTTT. Translating it yields CASSVEGRDGEKLFF.

The V and J genes are TRBV9 and TRBJ1-2; TRBD1 matches at 12 bases. The length of the CDR3 is 21 residues. CDR1 and CDR2 (germline): SGDLS, YYNGEE. J was trimmed by 5 bases and V by 4 bases; bases with no gene match: 24. CDR3 sequence reads: CASSSGLGQGAQGPGRYGYTF. CDR3 coding DNA: TGTGCCAGCAGCTCCGGACTGGGACAGGGGGCGCAGGGCCCCGGAAGATATGGCTACACCTTC.

The rearrangement links TRBV7-2 to TRBJ2-4; 13 nucleotides match TRBD2. V shed 5 bases, J shed 8 bases, and the junction held 6 bases outside the gene matches. The CDR3 totals 15 residues. Germline V gives CDR1 SGHTA, CDR2 FQGNSA. The CDR3 region has the DNA TGTGCCAGCAGCCCCACTAGCGGGGGGGCAGACATTCAGTACTTC. It translates to CASSPTSGGADIQYF.

The genes are TRBV9 and TRBJ1-5; no definite D call. CDR3 size: 14 residues. The germline CDR1 and CDR2 sequences are SGDLS and YYNGEE. V was cut by 1 base and J by 7 bases, with 12 bases left in between. CDR3 sequence reads: CASSVNPVEQPQHF. The CDR3 nucleotides read TGTGCCAGCAGCGTAAATCCAGTCGAACAGCCCCAGCATTTT.